Following are 12 T cell receptor beta chains from one sample sequenced in a study of T cell responses to AZD1222 COVID-19 vaccine. Sequencing was performed with immunoSEQ multiplex PCR; in TCRdb, only in-frame clones are kept and a portion is missing. Of about 99,000 clones listed, roughly nine tenths are singletons. The sample consisted of peripheral blood, taken on day 0 of AZD1222 vaccination. Receptors originate from an adult in good health.

The chain links TRBV19 to TRBJ2-3; possible D gene TRBD2, 5 bases. Germline CDR1 and CDR2: LNHDA and SQIVND (reference sequence). This CDR3 is 15 amino acids long. V lost 5 bases to trimming and J lost 2 bases, with 14 bases between them. This CDR3 is CASSLGDRITDTQYF. The CDR3 bases are TGTGCCAGTAGTCTCGGGGATCGAATCACAGATACGCAGTATTTT.

The CDR3 spells CASSWPDTQYF. In nucleotides, the CDR3 is TGTGCCAGCAGCTGGCCAGATACCCAGTACTTC. The V and J genes are TRBV7-9 and TRBJ2-5; D is unclear. Germline assignment: CDR1 SEHNR and CDR2 FQNEAQ (reference sequence). V was trimmed by 4 bases and J by 8 bases, leaving 8 bases between them. The CDR3 has 11 amino acids.

The chain has TRBV7-8 and TRBJ1-2; D is undetermined. Germline CDR1 SGHVS, CDR2 FQNEAQ. The CDR3 runs to 14 residues. The germline V and J ends were trimmed by 1 base and 7 bases, with 13 bases remaining between them. Here the CDR3 reads CASSLGGSPLGYTF. The CDR3 DNA sequence: TGTGCCAGCAGCTTAGGAGGGAGCCCTCTTGGCTACACCTTC.

The chain links TRBV29-1 to TRBJ2-1, with 8 nucleotides matching TRBD2. Germline V CDR1 and CDR2: SQVTM, ANQGSEA. CDR3 length: 14 residues. The V segment lost 6 bases and the J segment 8 bases; nucleotides outside the gene matches: 12. The CDR3 region is CSVWTSRRRDEQFF. CDR3 coding DNA: TGCAGCGTCTGGACTAGCAGAAGAAGGGATGAGCAGTTCTTC.

The J gene is TRBJ1-6, the V gene TRBV6-1; 9 bases line up with TRBD1. Trimming cost V 4 bases and J 6 bases; bases outside gene matches: 10. Germline V CDR1 and CDR2: MNHNS, SASEGT. The CDR3 is 17 residues long. The CDR3 reads CASSGELPGQGNSPLHF. The CDR3 region has the DNA TGTGCCAGCAGTGGGGAGCTTCCGGGACAGGGTAATTCACCCCTCCACTTT.

This chain connects TRBV4-2 to TRBJ2-1, with 10 bases that match TRBD1. This CDR3 contains 12 residues. V lost 10 bases to trimming and J lost 7 bases; unmatched junction nucleotides: 4. Germline CDR1 and CDR2: LGHNA and YNFKEQ. The CDR3 region is CATRGQGNEQFF. The CDR3 DNA follows: TGTGCCACGCGGGGACAGGGGAATGAGCAGTTCTTC.

The chain has TRBV28 and TRBJ1-1, with D unclear. V lost 7 bases and J lost 6, with 15 bases in between. The CDR3 loop spans 13 amino acids. The germline V gene has CDR1 MDHEN and CDR2 SYDVKM. DNA for the CDR3: TGTGCCAGCACCCGGACGGCTCCCCCTGAAGCTTTCTTT. Amino acids: CASTRTAPPEAFF.

This chain connects TRBV28 to TRBJ2-1, with D perhaps matching TRBD2 (6 bases). Germline CDR1 and CDR2: MDHEN and SYDVKM. The CDR3 length is 15 residues. V was cut by 1 base and J by 4 bases, with 11 bases left in between. Here the CDR3 reads CASSLFGSTYNEQFF. The CDR3 bases are TGTGCCAGCAGTTTATTCGGGAGTACTTACAATGAGCAGTTCTTC.

The rearrangement joins TRBV5-1 to TRBJ2-3, with D maybe TRBD2 (7 bases). The CDR3 is made up of 16 amino acids. CDR1 is SGHRS, CDR2 YFSETQ, per germline. Between the trimmed V and J ends, which lost 4 bases and 0 bases, there was a span of 15 bases. CDR3 DNA sequence: TGCGCCAGCAGCCGATCCGGGGGGCAGAGCACAGATACGCAGTATTTT. Its protein is CASSRSGGQSTDTQYF.

The chain combines TRBV19 with TRBJ1-2; no reliable D call. V lost 2 bases, J lost 0 bases, and 13 bases lay in between. CDR3 length equals 16 residues. Germline lookup yields CDR1 LNHDA and CDR2 SQIVND (reference sequence). The CDR3 protein is CASSISSGRSNYGYTF. DNA of the CDR3: TGTGCCAGTAGTATATCGTCAGGCCGTTCTAACTATGGCTACACCTTC.

The chain has TRBV10-1 and TRBJ2-7; D is perhaps TRBD2 (5 bases). Germline V gene sequence: CDR1 WNHNN, CDR2 SYGVQD (reference sequence). The length of the CDR3 is 15 residues. V lost 2 bases, J lost 3 bases, and 14 bases lay in between. CDR3 region: CASSEVGRGNYEQYF. In nucleotides, the CDR3 is TGCGCCAGCAGTGAGGTGGGGAGAGGGAACTACGAGCAGTACTTC.

V usage is TRBV6-2 or TRBV6-3 and J usage is TRBJ2-7, with TRBD1 matching 8 bases. Trimming took 4 bases from V and 5 from J; bases not matched to a gene: 7. The CDR3 extends over 14 amino acids. CDR1 MNHEY and CDR2 SVGEGT come from the germline V gene. CDR3 loop: CASSLTGGRHEQYF. The CDR3 DNA reads as TGTGCCAGCAGTTTAACAGGGGGAAGGCACGAGCAGTACTTC.